Sequencing of this T cell receptor (beta chain) was carried out in a study of blood T cell repertoires in COVID-19. For the study at large: Both acute and convalescent COVID-19 samples were obtained from the United States, Italy and Spain.

In the study's own analysis: Amplifying reference gene primers gave estimates of nucleated cell counts. TCRdb keeps only in-frame clones here, not all; method: immunoSEQ multiplex PCR. The DNA was the basis for D and trimming; V, J and clone size are from that table. The sample yields around 100,000 clones, roughly 85% seen once. CDR3 length: 14 amino acids. Germline-derived CDR1 and CDR2 are SGHNT and YYREEE (reference sequence). V was shortened by 0 bases and J by 2 bases, with 3 bases between the two germline ends. The sequence was obtained from a woman in her 70s with acute or convalescent COVID-19. The sequencing sample was made of peripheral blood. The chain uses TRBV5-4 and TRBJ2-6; no firm D call. This CDR3 reads CASSLVTGANVLTF. For the CDR3, the DNA is TGTGCCAGCAGCTTGGTAACTGGGGCCAACGTCCTGACTTTC.